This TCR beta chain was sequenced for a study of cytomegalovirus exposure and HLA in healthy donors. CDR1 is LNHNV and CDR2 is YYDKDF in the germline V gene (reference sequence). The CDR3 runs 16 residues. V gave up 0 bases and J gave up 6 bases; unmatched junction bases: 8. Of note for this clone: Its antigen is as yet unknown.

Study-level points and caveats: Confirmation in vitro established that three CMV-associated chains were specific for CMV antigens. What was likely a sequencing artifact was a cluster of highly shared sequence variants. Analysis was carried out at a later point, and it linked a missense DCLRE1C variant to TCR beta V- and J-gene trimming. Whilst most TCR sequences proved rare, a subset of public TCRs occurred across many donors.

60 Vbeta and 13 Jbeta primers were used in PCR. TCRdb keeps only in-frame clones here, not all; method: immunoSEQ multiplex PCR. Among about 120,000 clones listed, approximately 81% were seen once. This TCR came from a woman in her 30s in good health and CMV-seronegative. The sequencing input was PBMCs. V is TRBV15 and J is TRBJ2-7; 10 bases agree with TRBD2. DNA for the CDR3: TGTGCCACCAGCAGAGATCGGCTAGCGGGAGTGGGCGAGCAGTACTTC. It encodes CATSRDRLAGVGEQYF. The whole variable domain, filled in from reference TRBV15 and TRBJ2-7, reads DAMVIQNPRYQVTQFGKPVTLSCSQTLNHNVMYWYQQKSSQAPKLLFHYYDKDFNNEADTPDNFQSRRPNTSFCFLDIRSPGLGDTAMYLCATSRDRLAGVGEQYFGPGTRLTVT.